This entry is about one T cell receptor beta chain. Trimming took off 1 base at V and 0 bases at J, with 10 bases between the two ends. CDR1 is LNHDA, CDR2 SQIVND, per germline (reference sequence). CDR3 size: 16 residues. The data stem from a study of cytomegalovirus exposure and HLA in healthy donors. The PCR used 60 Vbeta and 13 Jbeta primers. The protocol was immunoSEQ multiplex PCR, while the TCRdb copy is restricted to in-frame clones and leaves out a portion. The sample lists about 160,000 clones, over 80% occurring once. The sample was PBMCs. The TCR comes from a woman aged 18-30 years in good health and CMV-seronegative. This sequence joins TRBV19 and TRBJ1-5, with D possibly TRBD1 on 5 matching bases. The CDR3 is CASSIVTVNSNQPQHF. The DNA for the CDR3 is TGTGCCAGTAGTATAGTGACAGTTAATAGCAATCAGCCCCAGCATTTT. Drawing the rest from reference TRBV19 and TRBJ1-5, the complete variable domain is DGGITQSPKYLFRKEGQNVTLSCEQNLNHDAMYWYRQDPGQGLRLIYYSQIVNDFQKGDIAEGYSVSREKKESFPLTVTSAQKNPTAFYLCASSIVTVNSNQPQHFGDGTRLSIL.